Listed below are T cell receptor beta chains from one sample, sequenced in a study of T cells in Graves' hyperthyroidism and ophthalmopathy. One entry per CDR3 protein results from TCRdb running MiXCR on the multiplex PCR reads. In the table there are approximately 400,000 distinct CDR3 sequences, roughly 19% of which are singletons. The source material was blood. Receptors originate from a woman between 18 and 30 years old with Graves' hyperthyroidism. Both conserved end residues are part of each CDR3. The D gene is left open where the match is weak. Size tells how often a clone was seen (once, few, many) or the class of an expanded clone, and some rows leave it out.

>TRBV5-4|few|TRBD2|TRBJ2-7
TGTGCCAGCAGGCCGGACCCTAGCGGGCAAACCTACGAGCAGTACTTC
CASRPDPSGQTYEQYF
>TRBV6-1|many|-|TRBJ2-2
TGTGCCAGCAGGGTAGGGGGACGCACCGGGGAGCTGTTTTTT
CASRVGGRTGELFF
>TRBV11-2|many|TRBD1|TRBJ1-2
TGTGCCAGCAGCGCCGGGACAGGGGGCCATGGCTACACCTTC
CASSAGTGGHGYTF
>TRBV6-5|-|-|TRBJ1-5
TGTGCCAGCAGTTACTCGATCCCCCTCGAGGGACAGCCCCAGCATTTT
CASSYSIPLEGQPQHF
>TRBV7-8|few|TRBD1|TRBJ1-3
TGTGCCAGCAGCTTAGACAGGGGGCCTTCTGGAAACACCATATATTTT
CASSLDRGPSGNTIYF
>TRBV15|many|-|TRBJ2-2
TGTGCCACCAGCAGAGGGACTACCCATGCGAACACCGGGAAGCTGTTTTTT
CATSRGTTHANTGKLFF
>TRBV12-3/TRBV12-4|many|-|TRBJ1-1
TGTGCCAGCACCTACATCGGGAACACTGAAGCTTTCTTT
CASTYIGNTEAFF
>TRBV4-1|many|-|TRBJ1-1
TGCGCCAGCAGTCGGGTTTCGAACACTGAAGCTTTCTTT
CASSRVSNTEAFF
>TRBV20-1|many|TRBD2|TRBJ2-5
TGCAGTGCTAGGTCTTGGGCTAGCGGGGGGCACGGGACCCAGTACTTC
CSARSWASGGHGTQYF
>TRBV11-2|many|TRBD2|TRBJ2-7
TGTGCCAGCAGCATCAGGACTAGCGGGGGCCTCTACGAGCAGTACTTC
CASSIRTSGGLYEQYF
>TRBV20-1|many|TRBD1|TRBJ1-2
TGCAGTGCCCCAGAGGCCGGCAGGGGGGACTATGGCTACACCTTC
CSAPEAGRGDYGYTF
>TRBV6-1|many|-|TRBJ2-2
TGTGCCAGCAAGGGTAACAGGGTTGCCACCGGGGAGCTGTTTTTT
CASKGNRVATGELFF
>TRBV15|many|-|TRBJ1-1
TGTGCCACAGGAGACCCGAACACTGAAGCTTTCTTT
CATGDPNTEAFF
>TRBV19|many|-|TRBJ1-2
TGTGCCAGTAGTATAGGCAGGACACCGTATGGCTACACCTTC
CASSIGRTPYGYTF
>TRBV20-1|many|TRBD1|TRBJ1-1
TGCAGTGCAACTACCGGGACAGGGGTTAGTACTGAAGCTTTCTTT
CSATTGTGVSTEAFF
>TRBV4-1|many|-|TRBJ2-5
TGCGCCAGCAGCTCGGCGGACGGACAAGAGACCCAGTACTTC
CASSSADGQETQYF
>TRBV7-8|many|-|TRBJ1-2
TGTGCCAGCATGTTACAGGGCTGGTCGGATGGCTACACCTTC
CASMLQGWSDGYTF
>TRBV27|-|-|TRBJ1-5
TGTGCCAGCAGTTTCGGAGTATATAGCAATCAGCCCCAGCATTTT
CASSFGVYSNQPQHF
>TRBV18|many|-|TRBJ2-5
TGTGCCAGCTCACCACCGACAAACGGGGAGACCCAGTACTTC
CASSPPTNGETQYF
>TRBV27|many|-|TRBJ1-2
TGTGCCGGTGGGTGGAGGGGAAACTATGGCTACACCTTC
CAGGWRGNYGYTF
>TRBV2|-|TRBD1|TRBJ1-1
TGTGCCAGCACCTTGACAGGGGGCGGCACTGAAGCTTTCTTT
CASTLTGGGTEAFF
>TRBV5-1|many|-|TRBJ2-5
TGCGCCAGCAGCTTGAGTACCCCCGCGCTGGAGACCCAGTACTTC
CASSLSTPALETQYF
>TRBV12-3/TRBV12-4|many|-|TRBJ1-6
TGTGCCAGCAGTTTGTCGGGGGATTGGCCACCCCTCCACTTT
CASSLSGDWPPLHF
>TRBV6-1|few|-|TRBJ1-1
TGTGCCAGCAGTAAGACACAGGGAAAGGGCACTGAAGCTTTCTTT
CASSKTQGKGTEAFF
>TRBV13|many|-|TRBJ2-2
TGTGCCAGCAGCTTAAGTCCCGGGGAGCTGTTTTTT
CASSLSPGELFF
>TRBV7-3|-|-|TRBJ2-5
TGTGCCAGCAGCCCTACAGGGTTCGAGACCCAGTACTTC
CASSPTGFETQYF